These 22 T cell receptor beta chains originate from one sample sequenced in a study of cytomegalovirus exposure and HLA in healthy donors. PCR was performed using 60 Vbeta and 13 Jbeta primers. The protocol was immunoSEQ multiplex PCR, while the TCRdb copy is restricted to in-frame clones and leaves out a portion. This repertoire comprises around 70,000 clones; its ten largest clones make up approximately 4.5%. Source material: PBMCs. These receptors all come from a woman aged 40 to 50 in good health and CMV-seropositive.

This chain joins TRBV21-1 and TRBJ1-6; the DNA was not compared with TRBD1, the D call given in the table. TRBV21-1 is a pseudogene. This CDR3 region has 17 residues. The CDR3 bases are TGTGCCAGCAGCAAATGGGACAAAAGCTCCTATAATTCACCCCTCCACTTT. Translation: CASSKWDKSSYNSPLHF.

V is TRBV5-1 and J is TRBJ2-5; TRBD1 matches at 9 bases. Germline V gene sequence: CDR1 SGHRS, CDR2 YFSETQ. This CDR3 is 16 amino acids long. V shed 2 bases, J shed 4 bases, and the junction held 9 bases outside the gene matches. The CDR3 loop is CASSFLPGQGGETQYF. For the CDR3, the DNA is TGCGCCAGCAGCTTTCTCCCGGGACAGGGTGGAGAGACCCAGTACTTC.

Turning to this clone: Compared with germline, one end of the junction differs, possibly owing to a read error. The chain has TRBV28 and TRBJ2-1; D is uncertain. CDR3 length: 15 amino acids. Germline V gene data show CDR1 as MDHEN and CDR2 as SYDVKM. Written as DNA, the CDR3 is TGTGCCGGCAGTGAGGCTAGTACTATCCTCAATGAGCAGTTCTTC. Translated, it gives CAGSEASTILNEQFF.

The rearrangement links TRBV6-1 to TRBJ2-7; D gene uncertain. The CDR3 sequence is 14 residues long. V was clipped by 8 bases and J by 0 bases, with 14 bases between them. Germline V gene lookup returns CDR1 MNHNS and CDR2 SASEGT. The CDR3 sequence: CASGPGYYSYEQYF. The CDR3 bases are TGTGCCAGCGGTCCCGGGTACTACTCCTACGAGCAGTACTTC.

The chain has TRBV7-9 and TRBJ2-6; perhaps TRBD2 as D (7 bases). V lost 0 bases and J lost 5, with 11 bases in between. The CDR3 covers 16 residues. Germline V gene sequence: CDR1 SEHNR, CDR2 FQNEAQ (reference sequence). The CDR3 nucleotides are TGTGCCAGCAGCTTAGCTCGGGGGGCTTGGGCCAACGTCCTGACTTTC. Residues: CASSLARGAWANVLTF. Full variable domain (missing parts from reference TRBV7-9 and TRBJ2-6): DTGVSQNPRHKITKRGQNVTFRCDPISEHNRLYWYRQTLGQGPEFLTYFQNEAQLEKSRLLSDRFSAERPKGSFSTLEIQRTEQGDSAMYLCASSLARGAWANVLTFGAGSRLTVL.

CDR3 nucleotides: TGTGCCAGCAGTGAGGGAGGGAAGGTGACTAATGAAAAACTGTTTTTT. It translates to CASSEGGKVTNEKLFF. The chain recombines TRBV25-1 with TRBJ1-4; D gene unclear. Deletions cut 3 bases from V and 2 bases from J, with 13 bases between. Germline loops: CDR1 MGHDK, CDR2 SYGVNS. CDR3 size: 16 residues.

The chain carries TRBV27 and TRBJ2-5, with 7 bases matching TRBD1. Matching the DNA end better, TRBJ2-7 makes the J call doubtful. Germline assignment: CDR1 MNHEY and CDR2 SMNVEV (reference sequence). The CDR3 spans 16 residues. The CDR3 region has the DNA TGTGCCAGCAGTTTCTCATCGGGACAGATCATCTACGAGCAGTACTTC. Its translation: CASSFSSGQIIYEQYF.

Written as DNA, the CDR3 is TGTGCCAGCAGTTACTTGGAGGCTGGGGCCAACGTCCTGACTTTC. Translated: CASSYLEAGANVLTF. V and J are TRBV6-5 and TRBJ2-6; D possibly corresponds to TRBD2 (5 bases). The V end lost 1 base, the J end lost 2 bases, and 6 bases lay between the germline ends. This CDR3 has 15 amino acids. Per the germline V gene, CDR1 is MNHEY and CDR2 is SVGAGI.

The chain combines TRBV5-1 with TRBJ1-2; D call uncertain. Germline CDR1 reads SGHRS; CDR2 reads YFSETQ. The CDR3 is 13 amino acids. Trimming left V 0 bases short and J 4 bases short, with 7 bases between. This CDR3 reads CASSLERFYGYTF. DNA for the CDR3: TGCGCCAGCAGCTTGGAGAGGTTCTATGGCTACACCTTC.

CDR3 loop: CASSFLTSGSGDTQYF. The CDR3 nucleotides are TGCGCCAGCAGCTTCCTAACTAGCGGGAGTGGAGATACGCAGTATTTT. V usage is TRBV5-1 and J usage is TRBJ2-3, with 11 nucleotides matching TRBD2. Germline lookup yields CDR1 SGHRS and CDR2 YFSETQ. The CDR3 is 16 amino acids. Trimming took 2 bases from V and 5 from J; bases not matched to a gene: 7.

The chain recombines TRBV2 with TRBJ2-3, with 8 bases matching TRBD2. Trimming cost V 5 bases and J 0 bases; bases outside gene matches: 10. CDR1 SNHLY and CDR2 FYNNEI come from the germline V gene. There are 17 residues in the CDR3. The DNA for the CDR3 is TGTGCCAGCAGTACTAGCGGCGCTCTATATAGCACAGATACGCAGTATTTT. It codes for CASSTSGALYSTDTQYF.

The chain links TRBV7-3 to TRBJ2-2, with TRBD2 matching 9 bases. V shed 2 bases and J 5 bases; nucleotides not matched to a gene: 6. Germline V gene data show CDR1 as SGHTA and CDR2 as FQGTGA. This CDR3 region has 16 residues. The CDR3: CASSLGLASGTGELFF. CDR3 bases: TGTGCCAGCAGCTTAGGACTAGCGTCGGGGACCGGGGAGCTGTTTTTT.

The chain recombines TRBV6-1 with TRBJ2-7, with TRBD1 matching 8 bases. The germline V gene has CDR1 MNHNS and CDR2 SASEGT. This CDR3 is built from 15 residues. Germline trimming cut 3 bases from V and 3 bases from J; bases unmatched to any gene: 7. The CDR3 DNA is TGTGCCAGCAGTGATGGACAGGGCTACTACTACGAGCAGTACTTC. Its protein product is CASSDGQGYYYEQYF.

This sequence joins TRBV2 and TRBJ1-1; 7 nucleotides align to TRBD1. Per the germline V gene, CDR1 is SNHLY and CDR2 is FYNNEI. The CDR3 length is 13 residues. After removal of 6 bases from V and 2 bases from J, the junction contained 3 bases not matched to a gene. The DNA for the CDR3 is TGTGCCAGCAGCGGGACAGCAAACACTGAAGCTTTCTTT. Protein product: CASSGTANTEAFF.

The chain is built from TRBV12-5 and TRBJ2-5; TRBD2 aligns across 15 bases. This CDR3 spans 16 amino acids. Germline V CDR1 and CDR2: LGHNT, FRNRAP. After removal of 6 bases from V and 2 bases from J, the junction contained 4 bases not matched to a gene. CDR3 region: CASGFGLAGGQETQYF. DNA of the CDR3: TGTGCTAGTGGATTCGGACTAGCGGGGGGGCAAGAGACCCAGTACTTC.

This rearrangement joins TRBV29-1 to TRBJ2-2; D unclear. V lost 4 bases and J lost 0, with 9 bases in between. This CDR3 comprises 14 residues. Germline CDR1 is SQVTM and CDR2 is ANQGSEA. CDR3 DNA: TGCAGCGTTGGAGGCAGAACGAACACCGGGGAGCTGTTTTTT. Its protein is CSVGGRTNTGELFF.

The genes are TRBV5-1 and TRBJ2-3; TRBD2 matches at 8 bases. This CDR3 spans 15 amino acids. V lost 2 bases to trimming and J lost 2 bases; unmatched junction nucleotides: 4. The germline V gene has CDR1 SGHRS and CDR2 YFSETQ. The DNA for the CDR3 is TGCGCCAGCAGCTTCGCGGGAGGCGACACAGATACGCAGTATTTT. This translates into CASSFAGGDTDTQYF. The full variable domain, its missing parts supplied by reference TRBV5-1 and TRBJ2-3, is KAGVTQTPRYLIKTRGQQVTLSCSPISGHRSVSWYQQTPGQGLQFLFEYFSETQRNKGNFPGRFSGRQFSNSRSEMNVSTLELGDSALYLCASSFAGGDTDTQYFGPGTRLTVL.

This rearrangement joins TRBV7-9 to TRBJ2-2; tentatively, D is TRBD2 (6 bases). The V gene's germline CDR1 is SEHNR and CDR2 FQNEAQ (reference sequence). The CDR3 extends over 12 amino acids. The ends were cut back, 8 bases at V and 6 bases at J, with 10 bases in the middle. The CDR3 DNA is TGTGCCAGCGGGAGGTTCTCCGGGGAGCTGTTTTTT. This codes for CASGRFSGELFF. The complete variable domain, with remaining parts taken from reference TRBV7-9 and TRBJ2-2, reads DTGVSQNPRHKITKRGQNVTFRCDPISEHNRLYWYRQTLGQGPEFLTYFQNEAQLEKSRLLSDRFSAERPKGSFSTLEIQRTEQGDSAMYLCASGRFSGELFFGEGSRLTVL.

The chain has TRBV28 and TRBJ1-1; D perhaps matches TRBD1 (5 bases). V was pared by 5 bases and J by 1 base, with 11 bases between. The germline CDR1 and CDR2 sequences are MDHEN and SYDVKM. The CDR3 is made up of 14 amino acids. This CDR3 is CASSAPQGNTEAFF. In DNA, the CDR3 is TGTGCCAGCAGTGCGCCCCAGGGGAACACTGAAGCTTTCTTT.

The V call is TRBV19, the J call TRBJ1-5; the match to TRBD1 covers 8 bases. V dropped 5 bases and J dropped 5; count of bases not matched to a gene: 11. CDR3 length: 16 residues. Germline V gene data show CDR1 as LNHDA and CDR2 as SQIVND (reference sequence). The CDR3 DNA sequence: TGTGCCAGTAGTGGCCCCGGACAGGGAGGGGATCAGCCCCAGCATTTT. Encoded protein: CASSGPGQGGDQPQHF.

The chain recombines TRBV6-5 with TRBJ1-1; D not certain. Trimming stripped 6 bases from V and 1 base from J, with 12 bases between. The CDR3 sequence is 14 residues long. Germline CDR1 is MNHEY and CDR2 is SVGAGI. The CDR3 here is CASRTPIGNTEAFF. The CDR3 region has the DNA TGTGCCAGCAGAACTCCTATTGGGAACACTGAAGCTTTCTTT.

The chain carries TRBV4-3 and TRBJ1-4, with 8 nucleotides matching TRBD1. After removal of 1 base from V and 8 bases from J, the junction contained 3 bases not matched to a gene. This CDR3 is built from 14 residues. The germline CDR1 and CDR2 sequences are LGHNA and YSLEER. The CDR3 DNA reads TGCGCCAGCAGCCAAGGGACAGGGAGGGAAAAACTGTTTTTT. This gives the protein CASSQGTGREKLFF.